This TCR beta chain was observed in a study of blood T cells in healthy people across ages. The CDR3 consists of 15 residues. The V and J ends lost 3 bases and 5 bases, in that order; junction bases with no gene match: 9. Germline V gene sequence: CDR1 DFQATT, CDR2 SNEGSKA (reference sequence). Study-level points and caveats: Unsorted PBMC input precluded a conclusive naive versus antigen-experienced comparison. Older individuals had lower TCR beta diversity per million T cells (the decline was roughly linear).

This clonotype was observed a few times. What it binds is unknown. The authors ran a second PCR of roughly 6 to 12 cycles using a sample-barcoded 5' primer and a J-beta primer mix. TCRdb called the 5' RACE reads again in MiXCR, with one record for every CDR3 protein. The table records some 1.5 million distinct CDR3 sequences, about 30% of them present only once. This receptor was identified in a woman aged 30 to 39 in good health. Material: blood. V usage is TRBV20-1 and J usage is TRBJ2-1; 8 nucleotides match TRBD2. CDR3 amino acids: CSASYGLAGNNEQFF. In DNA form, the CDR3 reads TGCAGTGCTAGTTATGGACTAGCAGGGAACAATGAGCAGTTCTTC.